This is a list of T cell receptor beta chains from one sample in a study of T cells in Graves' hyperthyroidism and ophthalmopathy. MiXCR was run by TCRdb on the multiplex PCR reads, yielding one entry per CDR3 protein. This table holds roughly 400,000 distinct CDR3 sequences, over 13% found once. The source material was blood. Every receptor here comes from a man aged 50 or older with Graves' ophthalmopathy. CDR3s include the opening cysteine and the closing phenylalanine or tryptophan. Each record gives: J gene, clone size, D gene, V gene, CDR3 protein, CDR3 DNA. The D gene is left open where the match is weak. The size of a clone is reported for some rows only, either as once, few or many, or as a class for expanded clones.

j_call: TRBJ2-5
clone_size: many
d_call: .
v_call: TRBV12-3/TRBV12-4
cdr3_aa: CASSPTGRGLETQYF
cdr3_nt: TGTGCCAGCAGTCCGACGGGTCGGGGGCTGGAGACCCAGTACTTC

j_call: TRBJ2-1
clone_size: many
d_call: TRBD2
v_call: TRBV4-1
cdr3_aa: CASTKTSGRDEQFF
cdr3_nt: TGCGCCAGCACAAAGACTAGCGGGAGGGATGAGCAGTTCTTC

j_call: TRBJ2-3
clone_size: many
d_call: .
v_call: TRBV11-2
cdr3_aa: CASSLVWSTDTQYF
cdr3_nt: TGTGCCAGCAGCTTAGTGTGGAGCACAGATACGCAGTATTTT

j_call: TRBJ1-2
clone_size: .
d_call: .
v_call: TRBV12-3/TRBV12-4
cdr3_aa: CASSQVGGGQGGYTF
cdr3_nt: TGTGCCAGCAGCCAAGTGGGGGGGGGGCAGGGAGGCTACACCTTC

j_call: TRBJ1-2
clone_size: .
d_call: TRBD1
v_call: TRBV18
cdr3_aa: CASSPAGTGAAGYTF
cdr3_nt: TGTGCCAGCTCACCAGCCGGGACAGGGGCCGCCGGCTACACCTTC

j_call: TRBJ2-1
clone_size: many
d_call: TRBD2
v_call: TRBV14
cdr3_aa: CASSQDLVAGGEQFF
cdr3_nt: TGTGCCAGCAGCCAAGATCTCGTAGCGGGTGGTGAGCAGTTCTTC

j_call: TRBJ1-1
clone_size: many
d_call: TRBD1
v_call: TRBV29-1
cdr3_aa: CSGREGANTEAFF
cdr3_nt: TGCAGCGGGCGAGAGGGGGCGAACACTGAAGCTTTCTTT

j_call: TRBJ1-2
clone_size: many
d_call: .
v_call: TRBV11-3
cdr3_aa: CASSRSNYGYTF
cdr3_nt: TGTGCCAGCAGCCGGAGTAACTATGGCTACACCTTC

j_call: TRBJ2-3
clone_size: few
d_call: .
v_call: TRBV30
cdr3_aa: CAWVQGLDTQYF
cdr3_nt: TGTGCCTGGGTCCAGGGTTTAGATACGCAGTATTTT

j_call: TRBJ2-5
clone_size: many
d_call: TRBD1
v_call: TRBV10-3
cdr3_aa: CAISPRDRGEETQYF
cdr3_nt: TGTGCCATCAGCCCCCGGGACAGGGGGGAAGAGACCCAGTACTTC

j_call: TRBJ2-7
clone_size: .
d_call: TRBD2
v_call: TRBV7-2
cdr3_aa: CASSLLLAGSEQYF
cdr3_nt: TGTGCCAGCAGCTTACTACTAGCGGGATCCGAGCAGTACTTC

j_call: TRBJ1-6
clone_size: few
d_call: TRBD1
v_call: TRBV29-1
cdr3_aa: CSVVRGNSPLHF
cdr3_nt: TGCAGCGTCGTCAGGGGGAATTCACCCCTCCACTTT

j_call: TRBJ2-7
clone_size: many
d_call: TRBD2
v_call: TRBV20-1
cdr3_aa: CSARATTSGSSSEQYF
cdr3_nt: TGCAGTGCTAGAGCTACCACTAGCGGGAGTTCATCCGAGCAGTACTTC

j_call: TRBJ2-1
clone_size: many
d_call: .
v_call: TRBV7-9
cdr3_aa: CASSLATPGGGQFF
cdr3_nt: TGTGCCAGCAGCTTAGCGACGCCGGGCGGAGGGCAGTTCTTC

j_call: TRBJ2-5
clone_size: many
d_call: TRBD2
v_call: TRBV13
cdr3_aa: CASSTRLASKPQEETQYF
cdr3_nt: TGTGCCAGCAGCACCAGACTAGCAAGCAAACCCCAGGAGGAGACCCAGTACTTC

j_call: TRBJ2-1
clone_size: many
d_call: TRBD2
v_call: TRBV7-9
cdr3_aa: CASSTTSGVGYNEQFF
cdr3_nt: TGTGCCAGCAGCACTACTAGCGGGGTAGGCTACAATGAGCAGTTCTTC

j_call: TRBJ2-7
clone_size: many
d_call: .
v_call: TRBV5-1
cdr3_aa: CASSLGNLEQYF
cdr3_nt: TGCGCCAGCAGCTTAGGGAATCTGGAGCAGTACTTC

j_call: TRBJ1-1
clone_size: .
d_call: .
v_call: TRBV27
cdr3_aa: CASSLSIGITEAFF
cdr3_nt: TGTGCCAGCAGTTTATCGATTGGGATCACTGAAGCTTTCTTT

j_call: TRBJ2-3
clone_size: many
d_call: .
v_call: TRBV11-3
cdr3_aa: CASSPTVGGTDTQYF
cdr3_nt: TGTGCCAGCAGCCCTACGGTAGGGGGCACAGATACGCAGTATTTT

j_call: TRBJ2-1
clone_size: many
d_call: .
v_call: TRBV2
cdr3_aa: CASSPRLGANEQFF
cdr3_nt: TGTGCCAGCAGTCCCCGCCTAGGTGCCAATGAGCAGTTCTTC

j_call: TRBJ2-1
clone_size: many
d_call: TRBD2
v_call: TRBV20-1
cdr3_aa: CSAKPGTSVYNEQFF
cdr3_nt: TGCAGTGCTAAACCCGGGACTAGCGTTTACAATGAGCAGTTCTTC

j_call: TRBJ2-3
clone_size: many
d_call: .
v_call: TRBV12-3/TRBV12-4
cdr3_aa: CASRRGMPSTDTQYF
cdr3_nt: TGTGCCAGCAGACGTGGCATGCCTAGCACAGATACGCAGTATTTT

j_call: TRBJ2-7
clone_size: many
d_call: .
v_call: TRBV12-3/TRBV12-4
cdr3_aa: CASSLRSEQYF
cdr3_nt: TGTGCCAGCAGTTTGCGTTCCGAGCAGTACTTC

j_call: TRBJ2-7
clone_size: many
d_call: TRBD1
v_call: TRBV3-1
cdr3_aa: CASSKPGQGYEQYF
cdr3_nt: TGTGCCAGCAGCAAACCGGGACAGGGTTACGAGCAGTACTTC

j_call: TRBJ1-5
clone_size: few
d_call: .
v_call: TRBV18
cdr3_aa: CASSPTQGMQPQHF
cdr3_nt: TGTGCCAGCTCACCGACCCAGGGAATGCAGCCCCAGCATTTT

j_call: TRBJ2-3
clone_size: .
d_call: .
v_call: TRBV12-3/TRBV12-4
cdr3_aa: CASSPRTPTDTQYF
cdr3_nt: TGTGCCAGCAGCCCAAGGACTCCGACGGATACGCAGTATTTT

j_call: TRBJ2-7
clone_size: many
d_call: .
v_call: TRBV30
cdr3_aa: CAWSPLQGAYEQYF
cdr3_nt: TGTGCCTGGAGTCCACTCCAGGGAGCCTACGAGCAGTACTTC

j_call: TRBJ1-6
clone_size: .
d_call: .
v_call: TRBV7-2
cdr3_aa: CASRARDGRGSPLHF
cdr3_nt: TGTGCCAGCAGGGCCCGTGACGGGAGGGGTTCACCCCTCCACTTT

j_call: TRBJ1-1
clone_size: few
d_call: .
v_call: TRBV2
cdr3_aa: CATHLKLNTEAFF
cdr3_nt: TGTGCCACCCACCTCAAGTTGAACACTGAAGCTTTCTTT

j_call: TRBJ2-7
clone_size: few
d_call: TRBD2
v_call: TRBV5-1
cdr3_aa: CASSPRSGRTSEQYF
cdr3_nt: TGCGCCAGCAGCCCTAGGAGCGGGAGAACGAGCGAGCAGTACTTC

j_call: TRBJ2-2
clone_size: .
d_call: .
v_call: TRBV5-1
cdr3_aa: CASSSGENAGELFF
cdr3_nt: TGCGCCAGCAGCTCGGGGGAGAACGCCGGGGAGCTGTTTTTT

j_call: TRBJ2-7
clone_size: many
d_call: .
v_call: TRBV3-1
cdr3_aa: CASSHSDSATYEQYF
cdr3_nt: TGTGCCAGCAGCCATTCTGACAGCGCCACCTACGAGCAGTACTTC

j_call: TRBJ2-3
clone_size: many
d_call: .
v_call: TRBV5-6
cdr3_aa: CASSWFRGTANTDTQYF
cdr3_nt: TGTGCCAGCTCATGGTTTCGGGGGACAGCCAACACAGATACGCAGTATTTT